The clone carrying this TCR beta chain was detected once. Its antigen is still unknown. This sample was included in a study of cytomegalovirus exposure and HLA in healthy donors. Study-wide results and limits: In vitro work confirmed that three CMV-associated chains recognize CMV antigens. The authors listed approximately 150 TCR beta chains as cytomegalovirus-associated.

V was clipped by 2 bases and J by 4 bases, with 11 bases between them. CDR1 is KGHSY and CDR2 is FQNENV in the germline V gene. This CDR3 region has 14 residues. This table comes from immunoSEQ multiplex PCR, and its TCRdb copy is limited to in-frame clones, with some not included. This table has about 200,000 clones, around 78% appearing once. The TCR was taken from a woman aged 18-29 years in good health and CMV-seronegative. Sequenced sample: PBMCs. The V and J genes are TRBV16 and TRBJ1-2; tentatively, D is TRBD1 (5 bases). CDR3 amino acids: CASSQRGRGYGYTF. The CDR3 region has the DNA TGTGCCAGCAGCCAAAGGGGACGGGGCTATGGCTACACCTTC.